These 10 T cell receptor beta chains were sequenced from one sample in a study of shared clonotypes between healthy human individuals. Produced via immunoSEQ multiplex PCR; TCRdb's table is partial and in-frame only. The data contain roughly 810,000 clones, approximately 96% of them singletons. The naive CD8 subset, CD45RO-negative cells positively selected for CCR7, excluded terminally differentiated effector memory CD45RA+ cells. The sample consisted of naive CD8+ T cells sorted from blood. These receptors were collected from a man aged 25 to 45 in good health.

This chain connects TRBV5-5 to TRBJ2-2; D perhaps matches TRBD1 (6 bases). Trimming cost V 4 bases and J 1 base, with 11 bases left between them. From germline, CDR1 is SGHKS and CDR2 YYEKEE (reference sequence). The length of the CDR3 is 15 residues. CDR3 in amino acids: CASSPQGLNTGELFF. The CDR3, as DNA: TGTGCCAGCAGCCCACAGGGTCTGAACACCGGGGAGCTGTTTTTT.

In this sample, this clone turned up once. The rearrangement joins TRBV10-3 to TRBJ1-3, with D possibly matching TRBD1 (5 bases). V was pared by 4 bases and J by 2 bases, with 12 bases between. This CDR3 has 15 residues. Germline V gene lookup returns CDR1 ENHRY and CDR2 SYGVKD. The CDR3 nucleotides are TGTGCCATCAGTGGGGCCGGGACTACTGGAAACACCATATATTTT. It codes for CAISGAGTTGNTIYF.

The gene calls are TRBV2 and TRBJ2-1; 9 bases map to TRBD2. The CDR3 spans 15 residues. Germline V gene data show CDR1 as SNHLY and CDR2 as FYNNEI. Trimming at V came to 1 base and at J to 4 bases, leaving 2 bases not matched to a gene. The chain's CDR3 is CASSEGTSEYNEQFF. DNA of the CDR3: TGTGCCAGCAGTGAAGGGACTAGCGAATACAATGAGCAGTTCTTC.

To note about this clone: The sample contains more than one DNA sequence encoding this CDR3. CDR3 sequence: CASSSTGSEQYF. Here the CDR3 DNA reads TGTGCCAGCAGTTCCACAGGGTCCGAGCAGTACTTC. V usage is TRBV27 and J usage is TRBJ2-7, with D tentatively TRBD1 (6 bases). This CDR3 comprises 12 residues. Germline V CDR1 and CDR2: MNHEY, SMNVEV (reference sequence). Trimming left V 4 bases short and J 6 bases short, with 10 bases between.

The genes are TRBV5-1 and TRBJ2-1, with TRBD2 as a possible D gene (6 bases). The CDR3 consists of 17 residues. The V gene's germline CDR1 is SGHRS and CDR2 YFSETQ. The V end was cut by 2 bases, the J end by 0 bases, with 15 bases between. This CDR3 reads CASSFPTGSPSYNEQFF. CDR3 sequence (DNA): TGCGCCAGCAGCTTCCCCACCGGGAGCCCCTCCTACAATGAGCAGTTCTTC.

This chain links TRBV4-1 with TRBJ2-5; D possibly corresponds to TRBD2 (6 bases). Trimming left V 1 base short and J 1 base short, with 16 bases between. CDR1 and CDR2 (germline): MGHRA, YSYEKL. The CDR3 loop spans 17 amino acids. The CDR3 nucleotides are TGCGCCAGCAGCCAAGCCGGTGGCGGGGCCCCCCAAGAGACCCAGTACTTC. This translates into CASSQAGGGAPQETQYF.

The chain joins TRBV7-3 to TRBJ2-1, with 10 positions matching TRBD2. The ends lost 5 bases at V and 6 bases at J; junction bases unmatched: 10. Per the germline V gene, CDR1 is SGHTA and CDR2 is FQGTGA. The CDR3 consists of 16 residues. CDR3 DNA: TGTGCCAGCAGCCCACTCTCTAGCGGGAGAGGCAATGAGCAGTTCTTC. Its protein product is CASSPLSSGRGNEQFF.

This chain joins TRBV7-2 and TRBJ1-4; 7 bases match TRBD1. Trimming at V came to 4 bases and at J to 5 bases, leaving 10 bases not matched to a gene. The CDR3 is made up of 16 amino acids. Germline V gives CDR1 SGHTA, CDR2 FQGNSA. The CDR3 loop is CASSYRNDRVNEKLFF. The CDR3 DNA follows: TGTGCCAGCAGCTACCGAAACGACAGGGTAAATGAAAAACTGTTTTTT.

The chain combines TRBV7-2 with TRBJ2-1; weak D call: TRBD2 (6 bases). The CDR3 consists of 15 residues. From germline, CDR1 is SGHTA and CDR2 FQGNSA. V gave up 8 bases and J gave up 1 base, with 15 bases separating them. CDR3 region: CASLEGKISYNEQFF. CDR3 nucleotide sequence: TGTGCCAGCCTGGAGGGCAAGATATCCTACAATGAGCAGTTCTTC.

The CDR3 loop reads CASSLASSGSRSEQFF. The CDR3 region has the DNA TGTGCCAGCAGCTTAGCATCTAGCGGGAGTCGTAGTGAGCAGTTCTTC. The chain is built from TRBV7-6 and TRBJ2-1; 10 nucleotides align to TRBD2. Germline lookup yields CDR1 SGHVS and CDR2 FNYEAQ. CDR3 length: 16 amino acids. V lost 0 bases, J lost 9 bases, and 8 bases stayed unmatched.